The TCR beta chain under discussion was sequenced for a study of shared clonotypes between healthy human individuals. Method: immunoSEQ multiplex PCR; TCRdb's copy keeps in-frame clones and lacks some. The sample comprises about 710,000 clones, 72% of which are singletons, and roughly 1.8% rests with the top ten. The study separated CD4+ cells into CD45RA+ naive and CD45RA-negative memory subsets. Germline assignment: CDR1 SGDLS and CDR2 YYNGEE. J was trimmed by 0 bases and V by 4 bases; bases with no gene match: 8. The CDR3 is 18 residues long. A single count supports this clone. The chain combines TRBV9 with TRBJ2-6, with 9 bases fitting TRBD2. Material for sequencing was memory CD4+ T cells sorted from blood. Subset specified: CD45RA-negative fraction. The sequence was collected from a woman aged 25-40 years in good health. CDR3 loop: CASSPLAGLSSGANVLTF. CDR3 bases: TGTGCCAGCAGCCCCCTAGCGGGACTGAGCTCTGGGGCCAACGTCCTGACTTTC.